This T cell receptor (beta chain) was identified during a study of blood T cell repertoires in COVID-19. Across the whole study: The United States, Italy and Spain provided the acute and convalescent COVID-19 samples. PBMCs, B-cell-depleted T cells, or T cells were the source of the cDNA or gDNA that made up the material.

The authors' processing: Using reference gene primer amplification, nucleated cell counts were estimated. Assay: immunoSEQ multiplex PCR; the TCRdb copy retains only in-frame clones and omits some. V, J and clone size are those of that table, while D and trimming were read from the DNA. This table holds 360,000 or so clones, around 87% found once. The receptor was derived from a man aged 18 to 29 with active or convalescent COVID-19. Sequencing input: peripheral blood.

The CDR3 DNA sequence: TGCGCCAGCAGCTCACAGGTGGCCGGGGAGCTGTTTTTT. The encoded protein is CASSSQVAGELFF. The rearrangement links TRBV5-1 to TRBJ2-2; D may be TRBD1 (5 bases). From germline, CDR1 is SGHRS and CDR2 YFSETQ. Trimming left V 3 bases short and J 6 bases short, with 9 bases between. The CDR3 covers 13 residues.